The next 19 T cell receptor beta chains were all read from a single sample in a study of CD8 T cells in ankylosing spondylitis. TCRdb reanalysed the 5' RACE reads using MiXCR and keeps one entry per CDR3 protein. Of some 240,000 distinct CDR3 sequences in the sample, 8% to 9.5% were seen once. Sample: blood, either unsorted or a sorted T cell fraction (not recorded which). Source of these receptors: a male donor with ankylosing spondylitis or in good health (not recorded which).

Ten or more counts support this clonotype. This chain joins TRBV3-1 and TRBJ2-2, with 9 bases matching TRBD1. The germline V gene encodes CDR1 LGHDT and CDR2 YNNKEL (reference sequence). CDR3 length equals 14 residues. V was clipped by 4 bases and J by 7 bases; unmatched bases: 4. The CDR3 DNA sequence: TGTGCCAGCAGCCCGGGACAGGGCCACGGGGAGCTGTTTTTT. It yields the protein CASSPGQGHGELFF.

This clonotype was counted ten times or more. The chain recombines TRBV27 with TRBJ1-1, with D possibly matching TRBD1 (5 bases). V lost 6 bases to trimming and J lost 1 base, with 12 bases between them. Germline V lookup: CDR1 MNHEY, CDR2 SMNVEV (reference sequence). The CDR3 length is 14 residues. CDR3: CASRRDVKNTEAFF. The CDR3 nucleotides are TGTGCCAGCAGAAGGGACGTCAAGAACACTGAAGCTTTCTTT.

This clonotype was counted a few times. The rearrangement links TRBV7-8 to TRBJ1-2, with D unresolved. CDR3 length: 14 amino acids. CDR1 and CDR2 (germline): SGHVS, FQNEAQ. The V end lost 4 bases, the J end lost 2 bases, and 11 bases lay between the germline ends. CDR3 protein: CASSSDGQNYGYTF. Written as DNA, the CDR3 is TGTGCCAGCAGCTCGGACGGTCAGAACTATGGCTACACCTTC.

This clonotype was detected ten times or more. This chain connects TRBV3-1 to TRBJ2-1; 7 bases map to TRBD2. CDR3 length equals 14 residues. Per germline, CDR1 LGHDT and CDR2 YNNKEL (reference sequence). The J segment lost 7 bases and the V segment lost 7 bases, leaving 10 bases of the junction unmatched. CDR3: CASKRALAENEQFF. CDR3 DNA: TGTGCCAGCAAACGGGCGCTAGCGGAAAATGAGCAGTTCTTC.

This clonotype came up many times. J is TRBJ2-7 and V is TRBV30; D is unclear. CDR1 is GTSNPN and CDR2 is SVGIG in the germline V gene (reference sequence). V dropped 2 bases and J dropped 5 bases, with 4 bases sitting between them. This CDR3 has 10 residues. CDR3 protein: CAWSRDEQYF. In nucleotides, the CDR3 is TGTGCCTGGAGTCGAGACGAGCAGTACTTC.

This clonotype occurred many times. The chain uses TRBV12-3 or TRBV12-4 and TRBJ2-2; 8 bases match TRBD2. V shed 6 bases, J shed 3 bases, and the junction held 9 bases outside the gene matches. The CDR3 spans 16 residues. In DNA form, the CDR3 reads TGTGCCAGCAGCCCACTCCGGGAGGGGCACACCGGGGAGCTGTTTTTT. Amino acid sequence: CASSPLREGHTGELFF.

This clonotype was counted at least ten times. The rearrangement uses TRBV9 and TRBJ1-3, with a weak D call TRBD1 (5 bases). There are 15 residues in the CDR3. V dropped 3 bases and J dropped 2 bases, with 12 bases sitting between them. Germline values: CDR1 SGDLS, CDR2 YYNGEE. CDR3 sequence: CASSESGDPGNTIYF. The CDR3 DNA reads TGTGCCAGCAGCGAGTCCGGGGACCCTGGAAACACCATATATTTT.

In this sample, this clonotype turned up many times. The rearrangement joins TRBV12-3 or TRBV12-4 to TRBJ2-2, with D unresolved. The CDR3 loop spans 11 amino acids. V was cut by 7 bases and J by 8 bases, with 8 bases left in between. CDR3 in amino acids: CASTTPGELFF. The DNA for the CDR3 is TGTGCCAGCACTACCCCAGGGGAGCTGTTTTTT.

This clonotype was found many times. The V and J genes are TRBV12-3 or TRBV12-4 and TRBJ2-7, with D possibly TRBD1 on 5 matching bases. The CDR3 is made up of 15 amino acids. The ends were cut back, 6 bases at V and 2 bases at J, with 17 bases in the middle. CDR3 residues: CASSLGAGPPYEQYF. CDR3 nucleotide sequence: TGTGCCAGCAGCCTTGGGGCAGGGCCTCCCTACGAGCAGTACTTC.

CDR3: CASSPPVGSTGELFF. As DNA, the CDR3 is TGTGCCAGCAGCCCACCTGTAGGGAGCACCGGGGAGCTGTTTTTT. The chain is built from TRBV7-2 and TRBJ2-2, with D tentatively TRBD2 (5 bases). Germline CDR1 reads SGHTA; CDR2 reads FQGNSA. The V gene lost 5 bases and the J gene lost 4 bases, with 14 bases spanning the gap. The CDR3 loop spans 15 amino acids.

This clonotype has at least ten counts. This chain uses TRBV20-1 with TRBJ1-5; D gene unclear. CDR1 and CDR2 (germline): DFQATT, SNEGSKA (reference sequence). This CDR3 has 16 amino acids. V lost 1 base and J lost 0, with 13 bases in between. The CDR3 protein is CSARVEWGISNQPQHF. CDR3 DNA sequence: TGCAGTGCTAGAGTAGAATGGGGAATTAGCAATCAGCCCCAGCATTTT.

This chain links TRBV4-3 with TRBJ2-5, with D perhaps TRBD2 (7 bases). CDR3 length equals 18 residues. Trimming took 0 bases from V and 2 from J, leaving 19 bases between them. Germline CDR1 LGHNA, CDR2 YSLEER. The chain's CDR3 is CASSQDHRFGGPQETQYF. DNA of the CDR3: TGCGCCAGCAGCCAAGATCATCGCTTCGGGGGGCCACAAGAGACCCAGTACTTC.

This clonotype appeared many times. The gene calls are TRBV7-8 and TRBJ2-2, with TRBD2 as a possible D gene (6 bases). In germline, CDR1 is SGHVS, CDR2 FQNEAQ. CDR3 size: 14 residues. V lost 0 bases and J 4 bases, leaving 6 bases between the germline ends. In nucleotides, the CDR3 is TGTGCCAGCAGCTTAGCGCGGGGCACCGGGGAGCTGTTTTTT. Its translation: CASSLARGTGELFF.

This clonotype was seen ten or more times. J is TRBJ1-5 and V is TRBV6-1, with D possibly TRBD1 on 6 matching bases. Trimming stripped 5 bases from V and 0 bases from J, with 11 bases between. CDR3 length equals 15 residues. Germline V gene lookup returns CDR1 MNHNS and CDR2 SASEGT. The CDR3 sequence is CASSPGGYSNQPQHF. CDR3 in DNA: TGTGCCAGCAGTCCCGGGGGCTATAGCAATCAGCCCCAGCATTTT.

The sample holds many counts of this clonotype. The J gene is TRBJ1-3, the V gene TRBV20-1, with D unresolved. The CDR3 consists of 14 residues. Germline values: CDR1 DFQATT, CDR2 SNEGSKA (reference sequence). V gave up 2 bases and J gave up 2 bases, with 10 bases separating them. DNA of the CDR3: TGCAGTGCTAGACGACCTAGAACTGGAAACACCATATATTTT. This sequence encodes CSARRPRTGNTIYF.

The table lists this clonotype with many counts. The rearrangement uses TRBV12-3 or TRBV12-4 and TRBJ2-1; no clear D. The CDR3 has 11 residues. V gave up 1 base and J gave up 13 bases, with 8 bases separating them. The CDR3 reads CASSLGGPQFF. The CDR3 DNA sequence: TGTGCCAGCAGTTTAGGAGGCCCTCAGTTCTTC.

This clonotype was detected a few times. V is TRBV5-1 and J is TRBJ2-6; no clear D gene. Germline CDR1 SGHRS, CDR2 YFSETQ. The V gene lost 4 bases and the J gene lost 0 bases, with 11 bases spanning the gap. This CDR3 region has 16 residues. This CDR3 reads CASSVLDGSGANVLTF. The CDR3 region has the DNA TGCGCCAGCAGCGTGCTAGACGGCTCTGGGGCCAACGTCCTGACTTTC.

This clonotype was observed many times. The chain recombines TRBV20-1 with TRBJ2-7, with D unclear. The ends were cut back, 0 bases at V and 3 bases at J, with 9 bases in the middle. Germline CDR1 and CDR2: DFQATT and SNEGSKA (reference sequence). The CDR3 has 13 amino acids. As DNA, the CDR3 is TGCAGTGCTAGAGATCTGGCACTCTACGAGCAGTACTTC. Amino acid sequence: CSARDLALYEQYF.

This clonotype was counted many times. The J gene is TRBJ1-4, the V gene TRBV27, with a weak D call TRBD1 (5 bases). Germline V gene data show CDR1 as MNHEY and CDR2 as SMNVEV (reference sequence). Between the trimmed V and J ends, which lost 3 bases and 7 bases, there was a span of 12 bases. This CDR3 has 14 residues. In DNA form, the CDR3 reads TGTGCCAGCAGTTTCCGTCAGGGTTCTGAAAAACTGTTTTTT. Its translation is CASSFRQGSEKLFF.